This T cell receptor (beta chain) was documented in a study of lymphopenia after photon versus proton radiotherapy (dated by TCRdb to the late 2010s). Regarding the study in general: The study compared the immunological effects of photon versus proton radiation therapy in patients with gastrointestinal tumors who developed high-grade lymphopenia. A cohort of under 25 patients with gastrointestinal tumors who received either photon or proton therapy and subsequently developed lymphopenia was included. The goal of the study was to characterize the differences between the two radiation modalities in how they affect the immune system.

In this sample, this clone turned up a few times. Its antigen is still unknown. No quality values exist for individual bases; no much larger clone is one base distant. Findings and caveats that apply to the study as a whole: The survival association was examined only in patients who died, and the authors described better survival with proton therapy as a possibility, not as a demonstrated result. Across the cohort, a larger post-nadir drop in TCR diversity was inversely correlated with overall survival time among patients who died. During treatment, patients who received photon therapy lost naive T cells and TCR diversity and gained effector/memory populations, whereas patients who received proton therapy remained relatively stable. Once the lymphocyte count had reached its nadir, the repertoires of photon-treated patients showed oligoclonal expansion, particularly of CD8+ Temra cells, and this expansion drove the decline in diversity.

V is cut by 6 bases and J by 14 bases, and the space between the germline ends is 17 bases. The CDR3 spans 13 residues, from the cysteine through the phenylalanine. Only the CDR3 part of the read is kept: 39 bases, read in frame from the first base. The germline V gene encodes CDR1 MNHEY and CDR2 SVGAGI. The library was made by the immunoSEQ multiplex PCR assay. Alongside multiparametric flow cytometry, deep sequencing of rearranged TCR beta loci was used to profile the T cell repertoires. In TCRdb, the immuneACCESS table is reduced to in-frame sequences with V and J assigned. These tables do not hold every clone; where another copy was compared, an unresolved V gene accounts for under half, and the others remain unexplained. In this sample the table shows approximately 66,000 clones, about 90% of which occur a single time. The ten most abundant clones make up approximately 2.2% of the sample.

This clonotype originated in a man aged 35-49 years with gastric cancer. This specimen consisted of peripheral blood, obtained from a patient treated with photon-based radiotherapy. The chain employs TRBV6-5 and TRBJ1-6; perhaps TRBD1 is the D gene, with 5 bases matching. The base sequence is TGTGCCAGCAGCCGGGACGGGAGCGAGGCCCTCCACTTT. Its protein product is CASSRDGSEALHF.